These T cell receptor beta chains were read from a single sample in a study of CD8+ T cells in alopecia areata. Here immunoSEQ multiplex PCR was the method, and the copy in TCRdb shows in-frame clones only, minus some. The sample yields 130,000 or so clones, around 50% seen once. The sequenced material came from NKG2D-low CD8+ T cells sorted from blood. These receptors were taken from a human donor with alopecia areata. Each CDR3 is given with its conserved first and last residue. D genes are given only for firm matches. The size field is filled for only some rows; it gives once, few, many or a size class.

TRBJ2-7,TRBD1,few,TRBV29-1,TGCAGCGTTGCGGACAGGGGGCCTTCCTACGAGCAGTACTTC,CSVADRGPSYEQYF
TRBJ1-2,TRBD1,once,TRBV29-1,TGCAGCGTCCCGACAGGGGCCCTTGGCTACACCTTC,CSVPTGALGYTF
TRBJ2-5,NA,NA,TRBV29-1,TGCAGCGTTGACCGGACAGAACAAGAGACCCAGTACTTC,CSVDRTEQETQYF
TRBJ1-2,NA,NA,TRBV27,TGTGCCAGCGGGGGGGAGTTCGACGATGGCTACACCTTC,CASGGEFDDGYTF
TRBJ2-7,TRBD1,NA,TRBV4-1,TGTGCCAGCAGCCAAGCAGGGGGCAGCGACGAGCAGTACTTC,CASSQAGGSDEQYF
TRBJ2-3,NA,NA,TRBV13,TGTGCCAGCAGCATAGAGGACACAGATACGCAGTATTTT,CASSIEDTDTQYF
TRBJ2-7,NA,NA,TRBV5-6,TGTGCCAGCAGCTTGGGAGCCGAGCAGTACTTC,CASSLGAEQYF
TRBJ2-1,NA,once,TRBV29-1,TGCAGCGTTGAAGACAGAGGAGTTCGCGAGCAGTTCTTC,CSVEDRGVREQFF
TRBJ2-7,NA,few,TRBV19,TGTGCCAGTAGTATATCCATAACCTACGAGCAGTACTTC,CASSISITYEQYF
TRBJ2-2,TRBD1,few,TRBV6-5,TGTGCCACCCGGAGAGGGGGCGACACCGGGGAGCTGTTTTTT,CATRRGGDTGELFF
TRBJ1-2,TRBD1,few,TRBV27,TGTGCCAGCGGCAGGGGGAGCAGCCACTATGGCTACACCTTC,CASGRGSSHYGYTF
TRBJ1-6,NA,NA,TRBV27,TGTGCCAGCAGTTTTGAAGGACAGAATAATTCACCCCTCCACTTT,CASSFEGQNNSPLHF
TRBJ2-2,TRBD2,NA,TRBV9,TGTGCCAGCAGCCCAGGGATAGCGGGGGGATACGGGGAGCTGTTTTTT,CASSPGIAGGYGELFF
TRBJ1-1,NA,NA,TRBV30,TGTGCCTGGAGTGTAATTAACACTGAAGCTTTCTTT,CAWSVINTEAFF
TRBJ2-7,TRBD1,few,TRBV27,TGTGCCAGTCGGACAGGGTTGGCCGAGCAGTACTTC,CASRTGLAEQYF
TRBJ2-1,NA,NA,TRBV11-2,TGTGCCAGCAGCTTAGTAGGGTGGCCGGATGATGAGCAGTTCTTC,CASSLVGWPDDEQFF
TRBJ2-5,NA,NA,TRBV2,TGTGCCAGCAGTGAGGACCCGGGGCCGGAGACCCAGTACTTC,CASSEDPGPETQYF
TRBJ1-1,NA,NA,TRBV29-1,TGCAGCCTAATCACAGGTCTTGACACTGAAGCTTTCTTT,CSLITGLDTEAFF
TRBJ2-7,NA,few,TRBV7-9,TGTGCCAGCAGCCAGCCGGCGTCCTACGAGCAGTACTTC,CASSQPASYEQYF
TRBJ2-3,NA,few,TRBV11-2,TGTGCCAGCAGCGTAGGGGGAGACCTCACAGATACGCAGTATTTT,CASSVGGDLTDTQYF
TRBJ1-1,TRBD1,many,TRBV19,TGTGCCTCCGGGGACAGCCTGAACACTGAAGCTTTCTTT,CASGDSLNTEAFF
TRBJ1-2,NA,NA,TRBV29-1,TGCAGCGCGAGGGCAGGGTTAGGTGGCTACACCTTC,CSARAGLGGYTF
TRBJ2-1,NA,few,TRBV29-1,TGCAGCGTTGATGGCCTAGCAGTATACAATGAGCAGTTCTTC,CSVDGLAVYNEQFF
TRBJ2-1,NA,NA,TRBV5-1,TGCGCCAGCAGCTTGTCGAGGGGAACCTACAATGAGCAGTTCTTC,CASSLSRGTYNEQFF
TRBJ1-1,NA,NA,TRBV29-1,TGCAGCGGACTCAGCGGAGGGACTGAAGCTTTCTTT,CSGLSGGTEAFF
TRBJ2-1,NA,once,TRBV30,TGTGCCACCCGGGTCCTGGACAATGAGCAGTTCTTC,CATRVLDNEQFF
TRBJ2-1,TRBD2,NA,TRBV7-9,TGTGCCAGCAGCCCCAGGACTAGCGGGGGGGACAATGAGCAGTTCTTC,CASSPRTSGGDNEQFF
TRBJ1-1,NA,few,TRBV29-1,TGCAGCGTTGAAGATCGGCAGGGAAGCCCGGAAGCTTTCTTT,CSVEDRQGSPEAFF
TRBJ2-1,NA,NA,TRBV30,TGTGCCTGGAATAAGCGTGGGATCGATGAGCAGTTCTTC,CAWNKRGIDEQFF
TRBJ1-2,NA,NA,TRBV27,TGTGCCATCAGGGCCCCCCATGGCTACACCTTC,CAIRAPHGYTF
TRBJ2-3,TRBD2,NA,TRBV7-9,TGTGCCAGCACCGTGGTTGCGGGAGGAACAGATACGCAGTATTTT,CASTVVAGGTDTQYF
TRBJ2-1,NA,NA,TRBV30,TGTGCCTGGAGTGTGATGGGGGGCAGTGAGCAGTTCTTC,CAWSVMGGSEQFF
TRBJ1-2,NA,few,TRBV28,TGTGCCAGCAGTAGCGGGTCCTCAAGGGGCTACACCTTC,CASSSGSSRGYTF
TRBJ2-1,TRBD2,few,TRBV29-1,TGCAGCGTTGAATTAGCGGGGGGGGACTACAATGAGCAGTTCTTC,CSVELAGGDYNEQFF
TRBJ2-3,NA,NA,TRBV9,TGTGCCAGCGGGAGGCCATACACAGATACGCAGTATTTT,CASGRPYTDTQYF
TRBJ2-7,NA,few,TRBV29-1,TGCAGCGTTGATGTAGGCAGCTACGAGCAGTACTTC,CSVDVGSYEQYF
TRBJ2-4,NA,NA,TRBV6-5,TGTGCCAGCAGTTCCGAGGCCAAAAACATTCAGTACTTC,CASSSEAKNIQYF
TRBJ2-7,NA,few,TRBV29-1,TGCAGCGTTGACACAGGGATCCACGAGCAGTACTTC,CSVDTGIHEQYF
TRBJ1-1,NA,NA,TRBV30,TGTGCCTGGTGCTCAGTGGTGGAGGGCACTGAAGCTTTCTTT,CAWCSVVEGTEAFF
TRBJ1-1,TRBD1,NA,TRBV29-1,TGCAGCGTCCCACAGGGGGGCCGCACTGAAGCTTTCTTT,CSVPQGGRTEAFF
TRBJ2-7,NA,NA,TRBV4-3,TGCGCCAGCAGCCCAAGCGGAGGGGGCTACGAGCAGTACTTC,CASSPSGGGYEQYF
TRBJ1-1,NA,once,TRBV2,TGTGCCAGCAGTACAGCTCTTGAAGCTTTCTTT,CASSTALEAFF
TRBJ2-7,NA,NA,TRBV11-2,TGTGCCAGCAGCTTGAGGGGGGCCTACGAGCAGTACTTC,CASSLRGAYEQYF
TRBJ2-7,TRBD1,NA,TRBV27,TGTGCCAGCAGTTTTGAGGGGGCGGAATACGAGCAGTACTTC,CASSFEGAEYEQYF
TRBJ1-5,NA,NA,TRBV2,TGTGCCAGCAGTAGTTTCACCCAGCCCCAGCATTTT,CASSSFTQPQHF
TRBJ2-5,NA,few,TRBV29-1,TGCAGCGTTACAGGGAAAGAGACCCAGTACTTC,CSVTGKETQYF
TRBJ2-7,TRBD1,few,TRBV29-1,TGCAGCGCCATGCGACAGGGTTCCTACGAGCAGTACTTC,CSAMRQGSYEQYF
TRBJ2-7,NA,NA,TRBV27,TGTGCCAGCAGTTTATCGCTAGGAACAAATTACGAGCAGTACTTC,CASSLSLGTNYEQYF
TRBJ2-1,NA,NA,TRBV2,TGTGCCAGCAGAGCAGGAACAGGAGCCTACAATGAGCAGTTCTTC,CASRAGTGAYNEQFF
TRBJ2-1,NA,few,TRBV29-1,TGCAGCTACTCCGCGGGATTTTGGAATGAGCAGTTCTTC,CSYSAGFWNEQFF
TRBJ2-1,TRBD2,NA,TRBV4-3,TGCGCCAGCAGCCAAGATGGGGCTAGCGGGAGCTCCTACAATGAGCAGTTCTTC,CASSQDGASGSSYNEQFF
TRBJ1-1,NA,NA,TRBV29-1,TGCAGCGTTGGGGCGGGCACTGAAGCTTTCTTT,CSVGAGTEAFF